Listed below are T cell receptor beta chains from one sample, sequenced in a study of T cells in Graves' hyperthyroidism and ophthalmopathy. TCRdb redid the calling of the multiplex PCR reads with MiXCR, one entry per CDR3 protein. The table has about 540,000 distinct CDR3 sequences, about 43% seen once; the top ten hold 6.5% to 9%. The specimen sequenced was peripheral blood or thyroid tissue (not recorded which). These receptors all stem from a woman between 18 and 29 years old with Graves' hyperthyroidism. The CDR3 runs from the conserved cysteine through the conserved F or W. A D gene is named only where the DNA matches it firmly. The listing skips clone size in some rows; elsewhere it reads once, few, many or a size class.

D: .
V: TRBV7-2
J: TRBJ1-1
size: many
CDR3: CASSLGRDEAFF
DNA: TGTGCCAGCAGCTTAGGTAGGGATGAAGCTTTCTTT

D: .
V: TRBV29-1
J: TRBJ1-5
size: once
CDR3: CSVEGQRQHF
DNA: TGCAGCGTTGAAGGACAGCGCCAGCATTTT

D: TRBD1
V: TRBV29-1
J: TRBJ1-1
size: .
CDR3: CSVEGTGYTEAFF
DNA: TGCAGCGTTGAAGGGACAGGCTACACTGAAGCTTTCTTT

D: .
V: TRBV7-8
J: TRBJ1-4
size: .
CDR3: CASSLDPGRGEKLFF
DNA: TGTGCCAGCAGCTTAGACCCGGGACGGGGTGAAAAACTGTTTTTT

D: .
V: TRBV7-8
J: TRBJ1-3
size: .
CDR3: CASSLRRSSSGNTIYF
DNA: TGTGCCAGCAGCTTAAGGCGGTCGAGCTCTGGAAACACCATATATTTT

D: TRBD2
V: TRBV4-2
J: TRBJ2-5
size: few
CDR3: CASSLRGRAGETQYF
DNA: TGTGCCAGCAGCCTCCGCGGGAGGGCGGGAGAGACCCAGTACTTC

D: .
V: TRBV19
J: TRBJ1-6
size: few
CDR3: CASSPPPGGRSPLHF
DNA: TGTGCCAGTAGTCCGCCCCCGGGAGGGCGGTCACCCCTCCACTTT

D: .
V: TRBV7-2
J: TRBJ2-7
size: .
CDR3: CASSSGTSDLYEQYF
DNA: TGTGCCAGCAGCTCCGGGACATCAGATTTATACGAGCAGTACTTC

D: TRBD2
V: TRBV24-1
J: TRBJ2-5
size: .
CDR3: CASSGTSGAQETQYF
DNA: TGTGCCAGCAGTGGGACTAGCGGGGCCCAAGAGACCCAGTACTTC

D: .
V: TRBV2
J: TRBJ2-2
size: .
CDR3: CASSELGFTTGELFF
DNA: TGTGCCAGCAGTGAGCTCGGGTTTACCACCGGGGAGCTGTTTTTT

D: TRBD1
V: TRBV24-1
J: TRBJ2-5
size: .
CDR3: CATSNRDSGQETQYF
DNA: TGTGCCACCAGTAACCGGGACAGCGGCCAAGAGACCCAGTACTTC

D: .
V: TRBV5-1
J: TRBJ1-1
size: .
CDR3: CASSPRTHTEAFF
DNA: TGCGCCAGCAGCCCGCGCACTCACACTGAAGCTTTCTTT

D: TRBD2
V: TRBV25-1
J: TRBJ2-3
size: .
CDR3: CASSARTSGPGSTDTQYF
DNA: TGTGCCAGCAGTGCCCGGACTAGCGGGCCGGGGAGCACAGATACGCAGTATTTT

D: .
V: TRBV6-5
J: TRBJ1-5
size: few
CDR3: CASSYGEGGQPQHF
DNA: TGTGCCAGCAGTTACGGGGAGGGTGGGCAGCCCCAGCATTTT

D: .
V: TRBV11-2
J: TRBJ1-1
size: .
CDR3: CASSIYLCSVSRTGTEAFF
DNA: .

D: TRBD1
V: TRBV29-1
J: TRBJ2-7
size: many
CDR3: CSVVDRQLYEQYF
DNA: TGCAGCGTTGTGGACAGGCAACTCTACGAGCAGTACTTC

D: TRBD1
V: TRBV2
J: TRBJ2-5
size: many
CDR3: CASREDRGQETQYF
DNA: TGTGCCAGCAGGGAGGACAGGGGCCAAGAGACCCAGTACTTC

D: .
V: TRBV11-1
J: TRBJ1-5
size: .
CDR3: CASSLGQSSNQPQHF
DNA: TGTGCCAGCAGCTTAGGACAATCTAGCAATCAGCCCCAGCATTTT

D: .
V: TRBV20-1
J: TRBJ1-1
size: many
CDR3: CSAGAGTEAFF
DNA: TGCAGTGCCGGGGCGGGCACTGAAGCTTTCTTT

D: .
V: TRBV7-9
J: TRBJ1-1
size: many
CDR3: CASSLGSWNTEAFF
DNA: TGTGCCAGCAGCTTAGGGAGCTGGAACACTGAAGCTTTCTTT

D: .
V: TRBV14
J: TRBJ2-2
size: .
CDR3: CASSQLRRTANTGELFF
DNA: TGTGCCAGCAGCCAACTTAGGCGGACTGCGAACACCGGGGAGCTGTTTTTT

D: TRBD2
V: TRBV11-2
J: TRBJ2-2
size: .
CDR3: CASSPLIWREGGTGELFF
DNA: TGTGCCAGCAGCCCCCTTATCTGGCGGGAGGGTGGCACCGGGGAGCTGTTTTTT

D: .
V: TRBV25-1
J: TRBJ1-2
size: few
CDR3: CASSQGAGYGYTF
DNA: TGTGCCAGCAGTCAAGGGGCTGGCTATGGCTACACCTTC

D: TRBD2
V: TRBV10-3
J: TRBJ2-7
size: many
CDR3: CAIAHGKRESEQYF
DNA: TGTGCCATCGCTCACGGCAAGCGGGAGTCCGAGCAGTACTTC

D: TRBD1
V: TRBV25-1
J: TRBJ1-6
size: .
CDR3: CASSARRLQGADSPLHF
DNA: TGTGCCAGCAGTGCTAGGCGGCTTCAGGGGGCTGACTCACCCCTCCACTTT

D: TRBD1
V: TRBV7-4
J: TRBJ1-2
size: .
CDR3: CASSLGEGARGYTF
DNA: TGTGCCAGCAGCTTAGGGGAGGGGGCACGTGGCTACACCTTC

D: .
V: TRBV2
J: TRBJ1-3
size: many
CDR3: CASSIEAGNTIYF
DNA: TGTGCCAGCAGTATAGAAGCTGGAAACACCATATATTTT

D: .
V: TRBV20-1
J: TRBJ1-5
size: once
CDR3: CSAREETVYSNQPQHF
DNA: TGCAGTGCTAGAGAGGAGACAGTCTATAGCAATCAGCCCCAGCATTTT

D: TRBD1
V: TRBV7-9
J: TRBJ1-1
size: few
CDR3: CASSKTGGNTEAFF
DNA: TGTGCCAGCAGTAAAACAGGGGGGAACACTGAAGCTTTCTTT

D: .
V: TRBV20-1
J: TRBJ1-2
size: .
CDR3: CSARADGYTF
DNA: TGCAGTGCTAGAGCGGATGGCTACACCTTC

D: .
V: TRBV24-1
J: TRBJ1-2
size: many
CDR3: CATSDTGQNNYYGYTF
DNA: TGTGCCACCAGTGATACCGGACAGAATAATTACTATGGCTACACCTTC

D: TRBD1
V: TRBV12-3/TRBV12-4
J: TRBJ2-2
size: .
CDR3: CAIQGLHTGELFF
DNA: TGTGCCATACAGGGGCTCCACACCGGGGAGCTGTTTTTT

D: .
V: TRBV2
J: TRBJ2-5
size: .
CDR3: CASSYSYNQETQYF
DNA: TGTGCCAGCAGTTACAGTTATAACCAAGAGACCCAGTACTTC

D: TRBD1
V: TRBV9
J: TRBJ1-6
size: many
CDR3: CASSPGQGHSPLHF
DNA: TGTGCCAGCAGCCCGGGACAGGGACATTCACCCCTCCACTTT

D: TRBD1
V: TRBV7-9
J: TRBJ2-7
size: .
CDR3: CASSFAQGASEQYF
DNA: TGTGCCAGCAGCTTCGCCCAGGGGGCTTCCGAGCAGTACTTC